These 2 T cell receptor beta chains were sequenced from one sample in a study of blood T cell repertoires in COVID-19. Only in-frame clones appear in the TCRdb table, and some are missing; sequencing was by immunoSEQ multiplex PCR. The sample gives 50,000 to 70,000 clones, about 81% of which show up once; roughly a sixth is in the top ten. The sample comprised peripheral blood. Source of these receptors: a man aged 65 to 85 with active COVID-19.

The chain joins TRBV27 to TRBJ1-1, with D uncertain. The V gene lost 8 bases and the J gene lost 2 bases, with 9 bases spanning the gap. The CDR3 contains 12 residues. The germline gives CDR1 MNHEY, CDR2 SMNVEV (reference sequence). As DNA, the CDR3 is TGTGCCAGCGGAGTCCCAAACACTGAAGCTTTCTTT. Encoded protein: CASGVPNTEAFF.

The rearrangement links TRBV5-5 to TRBJ2-1; 13 bases fit TRBD2. Looked up from germline, CDR1 is SGHKS and CDR2 is YYEKEE (reference sequence). The CDR3 spans 18 residues. Unmatched junction bases numbered 8, after V lost 5 bases and J lost 0 bases. The CDR3, as DNA: TGTGCCAGCAGACTAGCGGGAGGGGTGCCAAGCTCCTACAATGAGCAGTTCTTC. It codes for CASRLAGGVPSSYNEQFF.